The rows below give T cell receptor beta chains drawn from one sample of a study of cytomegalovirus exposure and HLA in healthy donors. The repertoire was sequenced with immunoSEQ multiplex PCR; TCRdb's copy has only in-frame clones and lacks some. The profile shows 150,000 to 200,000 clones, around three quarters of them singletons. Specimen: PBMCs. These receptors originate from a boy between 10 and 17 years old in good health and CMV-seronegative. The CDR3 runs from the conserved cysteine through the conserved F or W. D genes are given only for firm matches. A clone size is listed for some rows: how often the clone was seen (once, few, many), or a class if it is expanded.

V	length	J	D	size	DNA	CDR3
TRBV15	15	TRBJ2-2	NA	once	TGTGCCACCAGCAGAGACAGTACGAACACCGGGGAGCTGTTTTTT	CATSRDSTNTGELFF
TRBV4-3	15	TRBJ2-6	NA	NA	TGCGCCAGCAGCCAAGACAGCTCTGGGGCCAACGTCCTGACTTTC	CASSQDSSGANVLTF
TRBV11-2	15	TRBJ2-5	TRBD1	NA	TGTGCCAGCAGTGTAGTGGCAGGGGGTCCAGAGACCCAGTACTTC	CASSVVAGGPETQYF
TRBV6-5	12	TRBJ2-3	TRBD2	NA	TGTGCCAGCAGTAGGACTAGCGATACGCAGTATTTT	CASSRTSDTQYF
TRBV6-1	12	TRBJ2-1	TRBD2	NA	TGTGCCAGCAGTGGACTAGCTGGAGAGCAGTTCTTC	CASSGLAGEQFF
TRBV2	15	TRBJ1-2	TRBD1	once	TGTGCCAGCAGTGCCGGGACAGGGTGGGACTATGGCTACACCTTC	CASSAGTGWDYGYTF
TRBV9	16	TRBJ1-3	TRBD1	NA	TGTGCCAGCAGCCCAACGGGACAGCACTCTGGAAACACCATATATTTT	CASSPTGQHSGNTIYF
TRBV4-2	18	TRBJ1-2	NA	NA	TGTGCCAGCAGCCAAGATGAGACAGGCCGCCTTTTTAACTATGGCTACACCTTC	CASSQDETGRLFNYGYTF
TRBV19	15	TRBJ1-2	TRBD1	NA	TGTGCCAGTAGTGCCCCAGGGGGCGGCAGCTATGGCTACACCTTC	CASSAPGGGSYGYTF
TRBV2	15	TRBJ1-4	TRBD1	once	TGTGCCAGCGTATCCAGGGGGCAAACTAATGAAAAACTGTTTTTT	CASVSRGQTNEKLFF
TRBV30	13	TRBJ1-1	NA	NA	TGTGCCTGGGGAGGTAGGGGAGGCACTGAAGCTTTCTTT	CAWGGRGGTEAFF
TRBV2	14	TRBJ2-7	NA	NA	TGTGCCAGCAAGCGGTTGGGCAGCTCCTACGAGCAGTACTTC	CASKRLGSSYEQYF
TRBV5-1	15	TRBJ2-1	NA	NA	TGCGCCAGCAGCTTGAGACAGATATCCTACAATGAGCAGTTCTTC	CASSLRQISYNEQFF
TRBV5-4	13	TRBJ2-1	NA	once	TGTGCCAGCAGCTTGCAGGGCAACAATGAGCAGTTCTTC	CASSLQGNNEQFF
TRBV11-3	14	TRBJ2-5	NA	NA	TGTGCCAGCAGCTTCGGGCTAGCAGAAGAGACCCAGTACTTC	CASSFGLAEETQYF
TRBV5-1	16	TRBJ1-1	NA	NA	TGCGCCAGCAGACATACCGCGGCGGGGGGGAACACTGAAGCTTTCTTT	CASRHTAAGGNTEAFF
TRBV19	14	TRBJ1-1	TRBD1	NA	TGTGCCAGTAGTATTATGGGACAGGACACTGAAGCTTTCTTT	CASSIMGQDTEAFF
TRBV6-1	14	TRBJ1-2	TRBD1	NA	TGTGCCAGCAGTAAACTGGGACAGGGCTATGGCTACACCTTC	CASSKLGQGYGYTF
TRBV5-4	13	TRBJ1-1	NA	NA	TGTGCCAGCAGCAAGGCAGGGAACACTGAAGCTTTCTTT	CASSKAGNTEAFF
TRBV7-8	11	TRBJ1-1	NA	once	TGTGCCGGCAGCCCTGACACTGAAGCTTTCTTT	CAGSPDTEAFF
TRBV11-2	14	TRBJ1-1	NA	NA	TGTGCCAGCAGCTTGGCAGGGATGAACACTGAAGCTTTCTTT	CASSLAGMNTEAFF
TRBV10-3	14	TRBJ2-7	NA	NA	TGTGCCATCAGTGATAAGGAGGGCTCCTACGAGCAGTACTTC	CAISDKEGSYEQYF
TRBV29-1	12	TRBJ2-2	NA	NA	TGCAGCGTTGCAGGGATCACCGGGGAGCTGTTTTTT	CSVAGITGELFF
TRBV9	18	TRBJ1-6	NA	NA	TGTGCCAGCAGCGCCACGGCGGCACCGGGGTCCTATAATTCACCCCTCCACTTT	CASSATAAPGSYNSPLHF
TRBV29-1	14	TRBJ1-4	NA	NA	TGCAGCGTTGAAGAATTGGAGATCAATGAAAAACTGTTTTTT	CSVEELEINEKLFF
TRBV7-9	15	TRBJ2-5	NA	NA	TGTGCCAGCAGCCTCGTTGCGGAGTATGGAGAGACCCAGTACTTC	CASSLVAEYGETQYF
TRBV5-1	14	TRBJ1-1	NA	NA	TGCGCCAGCAGCCCGTGGACAGCGAACACTGAAGCTTTCTTT	CASSPWTANTEAFF
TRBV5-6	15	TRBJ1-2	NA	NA	TGTGCCAGCAGCTTGGAGGGGACGGGGGATACGGGCTACACCTTC	CASSLEGTGDTGYTF
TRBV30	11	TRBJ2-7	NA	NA	TGTGCCTGGAGCTCAGGGATCGAGCAGTACTTC	CAWSSGIEQYF
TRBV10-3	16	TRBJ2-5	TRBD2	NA	TGTGCCGCTAAAGCGGGGCCGCTACAACCAAAAGAGACCCAGTACTTC	CAAKAGPLQPKETQYF
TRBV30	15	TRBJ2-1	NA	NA	TGTGCCTGGAGGGGGTTTGAGGGGGGGAGAAATGAGCAGTTCTTC	CAWRGFEGGRNEQFF
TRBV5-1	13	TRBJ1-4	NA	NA	TGCGCCAGCAAGACAGAAACATATGAAAAACTGTTTTTT	CASKTETYEKLFF
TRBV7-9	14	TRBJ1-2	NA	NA	TGTGCCAGCAGGGAGCCCGACAGAACCTATGGCTACACCTTC	CASREPDRTYGYTF
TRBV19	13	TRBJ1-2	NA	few	TGTGCCAGTAGTCCACAGGGTGACTATGGCTACACCTTC	CASSPQGDYGYTF
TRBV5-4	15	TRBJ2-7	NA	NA	TGTGCCAGCAGCTTGGCGCCGGATAGCTCCTACGAGCAGTACTTC	CASSLAPDSSYEQYF
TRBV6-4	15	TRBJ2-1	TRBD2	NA	TGTGCCAGCAGTACTAGCGGGGGGGCCTACAATGAGCAGTTCTTC	CASSTSGGAYNEQFF
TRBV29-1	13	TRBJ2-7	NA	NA	TGCAGCGTTGAATTGCCAGGCAGCTACGAGCAGTACTTC	CSVELPGSYEQYF
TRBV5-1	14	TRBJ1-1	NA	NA	TGCGCCAGCAGCTTGGGCCAGATGAACACTGAAGCTTTCTTT	CASSLGQMNTEAFF
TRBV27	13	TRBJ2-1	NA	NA	TGTGCCAGCAGCCCGGGGATTTCCAATGAGCAGTTCTTC	CASSPGISNEQFF
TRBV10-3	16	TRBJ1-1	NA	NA	TGTGCCATCAGTGAGTCGAGAAAGGGGGAGAACACTGAAGCTTTCTTT	CAISESRKGENTEAFF
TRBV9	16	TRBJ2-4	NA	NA	TGTGCCAGCAGCGTAGACGCGGGAACTAGCAAAAACATTCAGTACTTC	CASSVDAGTSKNIQYF
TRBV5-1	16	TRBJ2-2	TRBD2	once	TGCGCCAGCAGCACCTACCTAGCGGGGAACACCGGGGAGCTGTTTTTT	CASSTYLAGNTGELFF